This TCR beta chain was sequenced in a study of blood T cell repertoires in COVID-19. The V gene end was trimmed by 2 bases and the J gene end by 5 bases; junction bases not matched to a gene: 5. CDR3 length: 14 residues. Germline CDR1 and CDR2: GTSNPN and SVGIG (reference sequence). The repertoire was sequenced with immunoSEQ multiplex PCR; TCRdb's copy has only in-frame clones and lacks some. The sample contains 130,000 to 150,000 clones, about nine tenths of which appear only once. This TCR derives from a woman between 45 and 65 years old with acute or convalescent COVID-19. Sequenced input: peripheral blood. This rearrangement joins TRBV30 to TRBJ1-2, with 10 bases aligning to TRBD1. CDR3 sequence (DNA): TGTGCCTGGAGTAGGGACAGGGGTGGGTATGGCTACACCTTC. This gives the protein CAWSRDRGGYGYTF. Combining the CDR3 with reference TRBV30 and TRBJ1-2 gives the whole variable domain SQTIHQWPATLVQPVGSPLSLECTVEGTSNPNLYWYRQAAGRGLQLLFYSVGIGQISSEVPQNLSASRPQDRQFILSSKKLLLSDSGFYLCAWSRDRGGYGYTFGSGTRLTVV.